These 8 T cell receptor beta chains originate from one sample sequenced in a study of T-cell memory formation after mild COVID-19. TCRdb redid the calling of the 5' RACE reads with MiXCR, one entry per CDR3 protein. This sample carries 300,000 to 350,000 distinct CDR3 sequences, 14% of them seen once, and the ten largest clones take roughly a fifth. The sample taken for sequencing was PBMCs or a T cell subset sorted from them (not recorded which). These receptors all stem from a man between 18 and 29 years old who had mild COVID-19 (a few samples of this study predate the infection). Cell type and time point are not known.

This clonotype has a handful of counts. The chain uses TRBV3-1 and TRBJ2-2; D gene ambiguous. The CDR3 sequence is 14 residues long. Trimming removed 1 base at V and 5 bases at J, with 8 bases between. Germline V gene data show CDR1 as LGHDT and CDR2 as YNNKEL (reference sequence). CDR3 in DNA: TGTGCCAGCAGCCAAGGGTGGATAACCGGGGAGCTGTTTTTT. This encodes CASSQGWITGELFF.

The rearrangement joins TRBV20-1 to TRBJ2-4; the D gene could be TRBD1 or TRBD2 (6 bases each). Germline CDR1 and CDR2: DFQATT and SNEGSKA (reference sequence). This CDR3 has 13 residues. Between the trimmed V and J ends, which lost 3 bases and 12 bases, there was a span of 18 bases. CDR3 region: CSASVGGQLNQYF. For the CDR3, the DNA is TGCAGTGCTAGTGTAGGGGGGCAGTTAAATCAGTACTTC.

The V and J genes are TRBV6-5 and TRBJ2-7; the match to TRBD2 covers 10 bases. Germline CDR1 is MNHEY and CDR2 is SVGAGI. The CDR3 sequence is 13 residues long. The CDR3 spells CASSPTRTSGLHV. In nucleotides, the CDR3 is TGTGCCAGCAGTCCGACCCGGACTAGCGGTTTGCACGTC.

The chain combines TRBV20-1 with TRBJ2-1, with D perhaps given as TRBD1 or TRBD2 (6 bases each). V was clipped by 2 bases and J by 6 bases, with 11 bases between them. The CDR3 contains 13 residues. CDR1 DFQATT and CDR2 SNEGSKA come from the germline V gene (reference sequence). The CDR3 protein is CSARPRGLNEQFF. In DNA, the CDR3 is TGCAGTGCTAGACCCCGGGGGCTCAATGAGCAGTTCTTC.

This clonotype was seen only a few times. CDR3 nucleotides: TGTGCCAGCATCGAGGACAACAGCTCTGGAAACACCATATATTTT. It yields the protein CASIEDNSSGNTIYF. The rearrangement uses TRBV7-9 and TRBJ1-3; tentatively, D is TRBD1 (5 bases). Trimming left V 7 bases short and J 0 bases short, with 13 bases between. The CDR3 loop spans 15 amino acids. CDR1 is SEHNR, CDR2 FQNEAQ, per germline (reference sequence).

In its sample, this clonotype was seen a few times. V and J are TRBV5-1 and TRBJ2-3, with TRBD2 identical over 9 bases. This CDR3 region has 16 residues. J lost 2 bases, V lost 4 bases, and 8 bases had no gene match. Germline loops: CDR1 SGHRS, CDR2 YFSETQ. CDR3 amino acids: CASSLTSGPITDTQYF. The CDR3 bases are TGCGCCAGCAGCCTGACTAGCGGACCTATCACAGATACGCAGTATTTT.

This rearrangement joins TRBV5-6 to TRBJ1-6; perhaps TRBD1 as D (6 bases). From germline, CDR1 is SGHDT and CDR2 YYEEEE. This CDR3 is 16 amino acids long. V dropped 2 bases and J dropped 7 bases, with 16 bases sitting between them. DNA of the CDR3: TGTGCCAGCAGCTTCGGGGCAGGGGTAGAAAATTCACCCCTCCACTTT. It yields the protein CASSFGAGVENSPLHF.

This clonotype was picked up a small number of times. The V call is TRBV7-2, the J call TRBJ2-1; tentative D call: TRBD2 (6 bases). Germline V gene lookup returns CDR1 SGHTA and CDR2 FQGNSA. The CDR3 sequence is 14 residues long. V dropped 4 bases and J dropped 12 bases, with 19 bases sitting between them. The chain's CDR3 is CASSSQEGRSAQFF. Written as DNA, the CDR3 is TGTGCCAGCAGCTCTCAGGAGGGGAGGTCGGCGCAGTTCTTC.